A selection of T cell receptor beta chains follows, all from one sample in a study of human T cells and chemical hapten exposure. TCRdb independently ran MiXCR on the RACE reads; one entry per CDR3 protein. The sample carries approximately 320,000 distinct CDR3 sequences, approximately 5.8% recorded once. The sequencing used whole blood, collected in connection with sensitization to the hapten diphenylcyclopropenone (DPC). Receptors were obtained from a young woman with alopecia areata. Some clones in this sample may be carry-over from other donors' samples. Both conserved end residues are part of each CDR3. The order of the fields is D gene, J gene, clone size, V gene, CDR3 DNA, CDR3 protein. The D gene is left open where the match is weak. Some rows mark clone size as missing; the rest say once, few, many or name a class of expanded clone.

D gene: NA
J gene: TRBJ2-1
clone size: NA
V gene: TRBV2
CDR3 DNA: TGTGCCAGCACCGAGGGACTGATGAATGAGCAGTTCTTC
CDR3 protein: CASTEGLMNEQFF

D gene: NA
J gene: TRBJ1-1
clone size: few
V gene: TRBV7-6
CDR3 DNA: TGTGCCAGCAGCTTAAATCCGGGAATCACTGAAGCTTTCTTT
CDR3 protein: CASSLNPGITEAFF

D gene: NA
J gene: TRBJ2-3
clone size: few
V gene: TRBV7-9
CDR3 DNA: TGTGCCAGCAGCTTCGGACTATCAGGCACAGATACGCAGTATTTT
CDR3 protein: CASSFGLSGTDTQYF

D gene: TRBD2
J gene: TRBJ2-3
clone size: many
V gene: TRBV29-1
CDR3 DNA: TGCAGCGTGGTCTCGGGACTAGCGGGGGGGCTGGACACAGATACGCAGTATTTT
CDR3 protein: CSVVSGLAGGLDTDTQYF

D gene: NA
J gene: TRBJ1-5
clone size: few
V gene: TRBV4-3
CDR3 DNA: TGCGCCAGCAGCCAAGATTTGGGACCTCTCAATCAGCCCCAGCATTTT
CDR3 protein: CASSQDLGPLNQPQHF

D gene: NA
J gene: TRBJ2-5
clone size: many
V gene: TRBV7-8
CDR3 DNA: TGTGCCAGCAGCGTCGTTGGCGGGGATCAGACCCAGTACTTC
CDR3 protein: CASSVVGGDQTQYF

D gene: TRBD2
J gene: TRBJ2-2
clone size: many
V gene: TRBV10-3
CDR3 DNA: TGTGCCATCAGAAGGACTAGCGAAAGCACCGGGGAGCTGTTTTTT
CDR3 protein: CAIRRTSESTGELFF

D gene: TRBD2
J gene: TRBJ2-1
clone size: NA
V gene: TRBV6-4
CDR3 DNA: TGTGCCAGCAGCGGCAGCGGGGGGGCCACCAATGAGCAGTTCTTC
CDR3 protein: CASSGSGGATNEQFF

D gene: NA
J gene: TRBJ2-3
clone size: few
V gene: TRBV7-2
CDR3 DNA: TGTGCCAGCAGCTTATCGGCAGATACAGATACGCAGTATTTT
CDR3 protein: CASSLSADTDTQYF

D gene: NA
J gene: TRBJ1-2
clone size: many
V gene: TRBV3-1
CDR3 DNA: TGTGCCAGCAGCCAAAAGTGGGCGGGGTATGGCTACACCTTC
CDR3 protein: CASSQKWAGYGYTF

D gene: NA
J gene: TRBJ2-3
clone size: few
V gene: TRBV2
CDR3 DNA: TGTGCCAGCAGTGAAAACAGTTTCAGCACAGATACGCAGTATTTT
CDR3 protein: CASSENSFSTDTQYF

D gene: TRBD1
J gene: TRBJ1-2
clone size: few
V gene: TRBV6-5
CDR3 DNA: TGTGCCAGCAGTTCCCCGGGACAGGGGAATGGCTACACCTTC
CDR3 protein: CASSSPGQGNGYTF

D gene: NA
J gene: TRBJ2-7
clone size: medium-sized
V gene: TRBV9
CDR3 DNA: TGTGCCAGCAGCGTAGAAGGGGGGCCTACCTACGAGCAGTACTTC
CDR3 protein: CASSVEGGPTYEQYF

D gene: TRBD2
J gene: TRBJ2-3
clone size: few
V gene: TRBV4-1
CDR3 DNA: TGCGCCAGCAGCCAGACTAGCGGGGCTGCCACAGATACGCAGTATTTT
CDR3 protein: CASSQTSGAATDTQYF

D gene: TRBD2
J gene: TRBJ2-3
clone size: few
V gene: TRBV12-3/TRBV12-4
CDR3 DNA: TGTGCCAGCAGTTTCTTGGGGGGGACTAGCGGCACAGATACGCAGTATTTT
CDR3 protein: CASSFLGGTSGTDTQYF

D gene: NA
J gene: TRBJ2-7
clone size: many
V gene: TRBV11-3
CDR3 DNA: TGTGCCAGCAGCTTAGACTTTGAGGGCTACGAGCAGTACTTC
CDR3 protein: CASSLDFEGYEQYF

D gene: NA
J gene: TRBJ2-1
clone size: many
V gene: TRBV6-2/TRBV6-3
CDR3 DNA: TGTGCCAGCAGTGACAATGAGCAGTTCTTC
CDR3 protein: CASSDNEQFF

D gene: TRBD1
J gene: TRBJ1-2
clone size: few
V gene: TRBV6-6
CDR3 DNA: TGTGCCAGCAGGCGGGACAGCAAAAACTATGGCTACACCTTC
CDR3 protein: CASRRDSKNYGYTF

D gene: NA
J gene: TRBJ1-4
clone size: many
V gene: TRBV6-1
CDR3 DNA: TGTGCCAGCAGTGGCACCTTCCGGACAGTGGGTAATGAAAAACTGTTTTTT
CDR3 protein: CASSGTFRTVGNEKLFF

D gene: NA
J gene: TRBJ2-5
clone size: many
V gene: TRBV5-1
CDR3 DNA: TGCGCCAGCAGCAGGGCCCCTCAAGAGACCCAGTACTTC
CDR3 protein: CASSRAPQETQYF

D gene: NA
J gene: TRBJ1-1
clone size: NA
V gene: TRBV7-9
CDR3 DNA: TGTGCCAGCAGCTCCAGACAGTTCACTGAAGCTTTCTTT
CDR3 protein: CASSSRQFTEAFF

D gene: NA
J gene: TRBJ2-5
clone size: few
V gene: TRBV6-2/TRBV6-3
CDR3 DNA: TGTGCCAGCAGTTACTCGGGGTCCGAGACCCAGTACTTC
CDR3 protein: CASSYSGSETQYF

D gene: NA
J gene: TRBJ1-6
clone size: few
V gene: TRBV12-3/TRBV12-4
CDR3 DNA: TGTGCCAGCAGTCGGGACGGGGGTAATTCACCCCTCCACTTT
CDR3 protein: CASSRDGGNSPLHF

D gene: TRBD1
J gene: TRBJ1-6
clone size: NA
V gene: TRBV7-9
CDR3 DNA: TGTGCCAGTCACCGGGACAGGGAACCCCTCCACTTT
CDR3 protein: CASHRDREPLHF

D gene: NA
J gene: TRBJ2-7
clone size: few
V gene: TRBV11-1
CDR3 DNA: TGTGCCAGCAGCTTAGTAGGGCGCGGCGGGACAGCCTCCTACGAGCAGTACTTC
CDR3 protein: CASSLVGRGGTASYEQYF

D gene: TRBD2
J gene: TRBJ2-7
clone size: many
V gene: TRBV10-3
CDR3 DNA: TGTGCCATCAGGTCCGGGACTAGCGGTGCCTACGAGCAGTACTTC
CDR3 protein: CAIRSGTSGAYEQYF

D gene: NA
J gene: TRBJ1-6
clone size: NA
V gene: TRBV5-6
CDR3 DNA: TGTGCCAGCAGCTTGGCAGGGGCTGGAAATTCACCCCTCCACTTT
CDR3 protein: CASSLAGAGNSPLHF

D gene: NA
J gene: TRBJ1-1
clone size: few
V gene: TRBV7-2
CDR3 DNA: TGTGCCAGCAGCCCCCGGAGAAGGTGGACTGAAGCTTTCTTT
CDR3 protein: CASSPRRRWTEAFF

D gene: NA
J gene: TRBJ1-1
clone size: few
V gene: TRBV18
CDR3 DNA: TGTGCCAGCTCACCAATGGGTTTTAAAAACACTGAAGCTTTCTTT
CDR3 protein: CASSPMGFKNTEAFF

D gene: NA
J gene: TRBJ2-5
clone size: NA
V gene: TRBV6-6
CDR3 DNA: TGTGCCAGCAGTTACGTCAGGGGAGAGACCCAGTACTTC
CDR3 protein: CASSYVRGETQYF

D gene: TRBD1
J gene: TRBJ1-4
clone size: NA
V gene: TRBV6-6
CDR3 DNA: TGTGCCAGCAGTTACTCCCCTACAGGGGCAACTAATGAAAAACTGTTTTTT
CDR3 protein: CASSYSPTGATNEKLFF

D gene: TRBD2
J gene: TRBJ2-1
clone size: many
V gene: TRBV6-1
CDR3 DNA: TGTGCCAGCACCCCTCCGGGGGGGTCCTACAATGAGCAGTTCTTC
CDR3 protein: CASTPPGGSYNEQFF

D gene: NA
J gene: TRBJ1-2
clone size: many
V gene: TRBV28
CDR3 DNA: TGTGCCAGCAGTTTAAGGGGGGAACAAGTCTATGGCTACACCTTC
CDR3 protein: CASSLRGEQVYGYTF

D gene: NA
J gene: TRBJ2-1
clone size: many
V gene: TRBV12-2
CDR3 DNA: TGTGCAAGTCGCGTCAGTAAAACCTCCTACAATGAGCAGTTCTTC
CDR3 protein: CASRVSKTSYNEQFF

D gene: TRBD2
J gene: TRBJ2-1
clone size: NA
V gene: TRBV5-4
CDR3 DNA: TGTGCCAGCAGCTATATGACTAGCGGGGGCTACAATGAGCAGTTCTTC
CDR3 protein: CASSYMTSGGYNEQFF

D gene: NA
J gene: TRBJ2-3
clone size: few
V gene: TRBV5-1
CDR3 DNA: TGCGCCAGCAGCCGGCGGGCTAGCGAATTCACAGATACGCAGTATTTT
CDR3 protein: CASSRRASEFTDTQYF

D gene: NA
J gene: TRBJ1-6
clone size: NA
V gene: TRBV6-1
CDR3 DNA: TGTGCCAGCGATCTCCAGAATAATTCACCCCTCCACTTT
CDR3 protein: CASDLQNNSPLHF

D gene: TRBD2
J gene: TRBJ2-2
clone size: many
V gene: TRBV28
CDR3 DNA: TGTGCCAGCAGTTTATCCCTAGCGGGGTTAACCGGGGAGCTGTTTTTT
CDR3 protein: CASSLSLAGLTGELFF

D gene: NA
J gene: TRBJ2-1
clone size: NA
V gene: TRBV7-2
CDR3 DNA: TGTGCCAGCAGCATTGGGGCATTTAATGAGCAGTTCTTC
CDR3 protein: CASSIGAFNEQFF

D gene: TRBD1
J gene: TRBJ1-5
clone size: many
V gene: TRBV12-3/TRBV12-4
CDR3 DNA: TGTGCCAGCAGTCTGACAGGGACGATAATGGGGGATCAGCCCCAGCATTTT
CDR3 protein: CASSLTGTIMGDQPQHF

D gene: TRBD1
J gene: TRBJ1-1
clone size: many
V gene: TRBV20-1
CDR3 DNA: TGCAGTGCTTCCGGGACAGGCTATGAAGCTTTCTTT
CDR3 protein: CSASGTGYEAFF

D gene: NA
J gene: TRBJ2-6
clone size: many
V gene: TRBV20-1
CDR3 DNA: TGCAGTGCTAGAGTTGAGGGATCAGGGGCCAACGTCCTGACTTTC
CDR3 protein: CSARVEGSGANVLTF

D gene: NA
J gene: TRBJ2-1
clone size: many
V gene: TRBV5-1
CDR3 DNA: TGCGCCTCAGCCTTTACTAGCAACTCCTACAATGAGCAGTTCTTC
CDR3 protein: CASAFTSNSYNEQFF

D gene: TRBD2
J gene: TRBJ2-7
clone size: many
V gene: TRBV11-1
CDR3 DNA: TGTGCCAGCAGCTTCGGACTAGCGGATCCCTACGAGCAGTACTTC
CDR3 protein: CASSFGLADPYEQYF

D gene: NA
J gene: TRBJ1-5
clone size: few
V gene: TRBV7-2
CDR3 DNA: TGTGCCAGCAGCTTCGGGGCCCAAAATCAGCCCCAGCATTTT
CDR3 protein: CASSFGAQNQPQHF

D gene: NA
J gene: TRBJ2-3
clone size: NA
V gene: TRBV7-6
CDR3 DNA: TGTGCCAGCAGCTTAAACCCGGACTCGAGTTTTTTGGATACGCAGTATTTT
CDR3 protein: CASSLNPDSSFLDTQYF

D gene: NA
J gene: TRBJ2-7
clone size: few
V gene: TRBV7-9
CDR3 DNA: TGTGCCAGCAGCTTACTCGACAGAGCCTACGAGCAGTACTTC
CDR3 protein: CASSLLDRAYEQYF

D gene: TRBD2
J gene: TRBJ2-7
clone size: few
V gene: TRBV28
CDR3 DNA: TGTGCCAGCAGTCGATCCGGGACTAGCGGGGGGACCCCCTACGAGCAGTACTTC
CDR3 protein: CASSRSGTSGGTPYEQYF

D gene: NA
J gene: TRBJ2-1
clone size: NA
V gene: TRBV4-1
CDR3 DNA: TGCGCCAGCAGCCAAGGTGCACTCCGGGGCCACAATGAGCAGTTCTTC
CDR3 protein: CASSQGALRGHNEQFF

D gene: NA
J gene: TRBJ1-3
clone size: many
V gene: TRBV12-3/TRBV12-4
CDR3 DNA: TGTGCCAGCAGTCCCAGTTCCGCAGGAGGGCCTGGAAACACCATATATTTT
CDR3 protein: CASSPSSAGGPGNTIYF

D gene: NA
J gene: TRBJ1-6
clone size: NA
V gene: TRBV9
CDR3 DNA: TGTGCCAGCAGCGTAGGGCTGAGTAATTCACCCCTCCACTTT
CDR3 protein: CASSVGLSNSPLHF

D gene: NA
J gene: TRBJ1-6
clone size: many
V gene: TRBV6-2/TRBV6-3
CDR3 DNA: TGTGCCAGCAGAGGACAGTTGATACCCAATTCACCCCTCCACTTT
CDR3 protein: CASRGQLIPNSPLHF

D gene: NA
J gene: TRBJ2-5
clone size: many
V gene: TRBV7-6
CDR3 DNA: TGTGCCAGCAGCCTCCAGGGGGGGGGGCTGGAGACCCAGTACTTC
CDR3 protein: CASSLQGGGLETQYF

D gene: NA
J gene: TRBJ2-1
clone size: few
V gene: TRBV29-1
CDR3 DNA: TGCAGCGTTGATTTAGGGGGTGAGCAGTTCTTC
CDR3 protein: CSVDLGGEQFF

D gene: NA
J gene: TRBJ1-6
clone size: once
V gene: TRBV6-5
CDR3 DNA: TGTGCCAGCAGTTCTAATCGCAGGGAGTTTAATTCACCCCTCCACTTT
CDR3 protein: CASSSNRREFNSPLHF